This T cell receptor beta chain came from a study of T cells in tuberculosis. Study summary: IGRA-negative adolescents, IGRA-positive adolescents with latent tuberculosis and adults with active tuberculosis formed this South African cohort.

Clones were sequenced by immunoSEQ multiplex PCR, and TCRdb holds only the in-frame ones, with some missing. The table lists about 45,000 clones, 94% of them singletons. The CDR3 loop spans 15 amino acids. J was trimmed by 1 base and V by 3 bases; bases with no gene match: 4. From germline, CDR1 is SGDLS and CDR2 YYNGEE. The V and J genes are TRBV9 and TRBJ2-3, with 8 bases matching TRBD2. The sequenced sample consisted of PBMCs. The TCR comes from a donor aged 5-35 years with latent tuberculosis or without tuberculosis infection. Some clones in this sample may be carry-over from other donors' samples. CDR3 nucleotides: TGTGCCAGCAGCGCAGCGGGAGTCGGCACAGATACGCAGTATTTT. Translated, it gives CASSAAGVGTDTQYF.